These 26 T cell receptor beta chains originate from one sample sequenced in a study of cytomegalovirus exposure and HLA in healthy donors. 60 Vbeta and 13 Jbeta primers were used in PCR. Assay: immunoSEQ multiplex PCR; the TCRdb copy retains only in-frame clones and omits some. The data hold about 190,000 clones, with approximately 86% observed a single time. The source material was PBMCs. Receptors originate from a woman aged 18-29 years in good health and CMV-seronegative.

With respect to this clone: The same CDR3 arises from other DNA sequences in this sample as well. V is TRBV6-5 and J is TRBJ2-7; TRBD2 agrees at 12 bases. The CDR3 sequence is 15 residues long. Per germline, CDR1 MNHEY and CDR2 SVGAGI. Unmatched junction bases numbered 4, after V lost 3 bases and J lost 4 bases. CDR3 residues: CASSYSTSGGYEQYF. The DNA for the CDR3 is TGTGCCAGCAGTTATTCGACTAGCGGGGGATACGAGCAGTACTTC.

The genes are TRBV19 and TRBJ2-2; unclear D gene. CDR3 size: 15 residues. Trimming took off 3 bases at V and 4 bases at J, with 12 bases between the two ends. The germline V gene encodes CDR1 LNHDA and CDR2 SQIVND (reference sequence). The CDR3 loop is CASSILRLGTGELFF. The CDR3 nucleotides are TGTGCCAGTAGTATTCTGAGGCTAGGCACCGGGGAGCTGTTTTTT.

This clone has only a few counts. CDR3 protein: CASSPSGGFTDTQYF. As DNA, the CDR3 is TGTGCCAGCAGCCCCAGTGGAGGGTTCACAGATACGCAGTATTTT. The rearrangement links TRBV7-8 to TRBJ2-3, with D tentatively TRBD2 (6 bases). The CDR3 is 15 residues long. Germline values: CDR1 SGHVS, CDR2 FQNEAQ. V lost 5 bases and J 2 bases, leaving 14 bases between the germline ends.

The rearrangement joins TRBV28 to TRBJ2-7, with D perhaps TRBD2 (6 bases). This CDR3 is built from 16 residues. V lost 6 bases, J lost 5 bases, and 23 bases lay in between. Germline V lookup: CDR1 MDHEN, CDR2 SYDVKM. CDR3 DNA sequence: TGTGCCAGCAGGCCAATCGGGACTCCGAGCTTCCACGAGCAGTACTTC. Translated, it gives CASRPIGTPSFHEQYF.

CDR3 nucleotides: TGTGCCAGCAGTTTTCAGGGCGGTTGGGCCTACGAGCAGTACTTC. This sequence encodes CASSFQGGWAYEQYF. This chain connects TRBV6-1 to TRBJ2-7; weak D call: TRBD1 (5 bases). The CDR3 is 15 residues long. Trimming removed 5 bases at V and 2 bases at J, with 16 bases between. The germline V gene has CDR1 MNHNS and CDR2 SASEGT.

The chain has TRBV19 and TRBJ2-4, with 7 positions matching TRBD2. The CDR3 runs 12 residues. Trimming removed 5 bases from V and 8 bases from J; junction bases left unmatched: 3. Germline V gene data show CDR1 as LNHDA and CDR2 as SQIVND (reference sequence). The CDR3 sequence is CASSGRVDIQYF. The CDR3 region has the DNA TGTGCCAGTAGTGGGAGGGTAGACATTCAGTACTTC.

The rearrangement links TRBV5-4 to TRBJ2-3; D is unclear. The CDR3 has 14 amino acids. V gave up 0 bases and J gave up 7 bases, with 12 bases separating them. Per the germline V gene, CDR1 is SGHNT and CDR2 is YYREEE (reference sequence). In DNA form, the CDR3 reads TGTGCCAGCAGCTTGGAGCAGGCACCCAATACGCAGTATTTT. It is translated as CASSLEQAPNTQYF.

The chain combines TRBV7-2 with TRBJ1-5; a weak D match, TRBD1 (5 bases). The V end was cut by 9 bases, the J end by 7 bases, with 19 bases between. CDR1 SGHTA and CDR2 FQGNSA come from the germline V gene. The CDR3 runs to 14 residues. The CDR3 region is CASMWGTGIQPQHF. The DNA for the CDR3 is TGTGCCAGTATGTGGGGGACTGGGATCCAGCCCCAGCATTTT.

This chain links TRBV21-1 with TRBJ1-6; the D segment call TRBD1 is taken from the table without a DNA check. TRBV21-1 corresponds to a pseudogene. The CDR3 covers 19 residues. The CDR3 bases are TGTGCCAGCAGCAAAGAAAAAGGGGACAGGGAACCCTATAATTCACCCCTCCACTTT. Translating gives CASSKEKGDREPYNSPLHF.

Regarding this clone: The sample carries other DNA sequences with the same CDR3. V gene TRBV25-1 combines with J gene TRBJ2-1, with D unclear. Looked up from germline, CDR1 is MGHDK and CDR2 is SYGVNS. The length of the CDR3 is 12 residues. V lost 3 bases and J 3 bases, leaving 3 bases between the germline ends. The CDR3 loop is CASSDYYNEQFF. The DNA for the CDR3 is TGTGCCAGCAGTGATTACTACAATGAGCAGTTCTTC.

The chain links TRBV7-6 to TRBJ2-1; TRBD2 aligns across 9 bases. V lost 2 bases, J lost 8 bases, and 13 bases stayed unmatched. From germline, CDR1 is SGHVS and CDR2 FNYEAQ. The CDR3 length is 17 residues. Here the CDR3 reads CASSLNQGGGVFDEQFF. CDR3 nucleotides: TGTGCCAGCAGCTTAAATCAGGGCGGGGGGGTATTCGATGAGCAGTTCTTC.

The CDR3 coding sequence is TGTGCCAGCAGCGCGATGGGCGGGGGCTACGGGCGAGAGACCCAGTACTTC. It codes for CASSAMGGGYGRETQYF. The chain uses TRBV9 and TRBJ2-5; D perhaps matches TRBD2 (7 bases). The CDR3 totals 17 residues. The ends were cut back, 3 bases at V and 4 bases at J, with 22 bases in the middle. Germline V gene sequence: CDR1 SGDLS, CDR2 YYNGEE.

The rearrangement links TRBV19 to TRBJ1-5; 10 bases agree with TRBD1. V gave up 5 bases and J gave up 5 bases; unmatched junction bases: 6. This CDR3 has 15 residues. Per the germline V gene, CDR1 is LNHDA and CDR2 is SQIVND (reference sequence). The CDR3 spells CASSLTGGPHQPQHF. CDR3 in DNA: TGTGCCAGTAGTTTGACAGGGGGCCCTCATCAGCCCCAGCATTTT.

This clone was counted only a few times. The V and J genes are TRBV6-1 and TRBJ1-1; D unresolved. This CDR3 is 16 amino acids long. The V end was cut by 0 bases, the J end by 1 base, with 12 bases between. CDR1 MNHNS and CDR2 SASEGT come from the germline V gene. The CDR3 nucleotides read TGTGCCAGCAGTGAAGCGCCTGCCCGGTGGAACACTGAAGCTTTCTTT. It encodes CASSEAPARWNTEAFF.

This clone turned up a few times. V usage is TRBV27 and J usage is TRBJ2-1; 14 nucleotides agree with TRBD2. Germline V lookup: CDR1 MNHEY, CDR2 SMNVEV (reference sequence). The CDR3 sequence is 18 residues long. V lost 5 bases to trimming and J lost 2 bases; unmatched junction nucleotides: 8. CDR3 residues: CASSLRTSGRLAYNEQFF. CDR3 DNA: TGTGCCAGCAGTCTACGGACTAGCGGGAGGCTAGCCTACAATGAGCAGTTCTTC.

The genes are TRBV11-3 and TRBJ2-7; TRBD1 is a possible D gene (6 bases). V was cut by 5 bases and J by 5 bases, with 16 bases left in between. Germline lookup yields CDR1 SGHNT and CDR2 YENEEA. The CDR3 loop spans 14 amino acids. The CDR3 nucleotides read TGTGCCAGCAGCCCCAACAGGGCCGGGAACGAGCAGTACTTC. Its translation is CASSPNRAGNEQYF.

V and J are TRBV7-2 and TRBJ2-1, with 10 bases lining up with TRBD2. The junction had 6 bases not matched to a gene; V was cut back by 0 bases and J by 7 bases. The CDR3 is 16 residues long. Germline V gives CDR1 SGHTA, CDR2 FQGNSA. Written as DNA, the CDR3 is TGTGCCAGCAGCTTAGCCAGCGGGGGGGGTTGGAATGAGCAGTTCTTC. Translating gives CASSLASGGGWNEQFF.

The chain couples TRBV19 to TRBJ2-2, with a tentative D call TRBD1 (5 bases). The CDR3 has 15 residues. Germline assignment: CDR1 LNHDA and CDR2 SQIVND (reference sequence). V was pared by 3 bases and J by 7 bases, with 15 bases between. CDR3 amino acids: CASSIGQGAVGELFF. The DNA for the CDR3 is TGTGCCAGTAGTATCGGTCAGGGTGCGGTCGGGGAGCTGTTTTTT.

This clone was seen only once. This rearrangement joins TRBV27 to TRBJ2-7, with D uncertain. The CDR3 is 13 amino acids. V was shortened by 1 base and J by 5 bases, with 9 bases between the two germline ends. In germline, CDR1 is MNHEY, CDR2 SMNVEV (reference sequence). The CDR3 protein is CASSLLGQNEQYF. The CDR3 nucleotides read TGTGCCAGCAGTTTATTGGGCCAGAACGAGCAGTACTTC.

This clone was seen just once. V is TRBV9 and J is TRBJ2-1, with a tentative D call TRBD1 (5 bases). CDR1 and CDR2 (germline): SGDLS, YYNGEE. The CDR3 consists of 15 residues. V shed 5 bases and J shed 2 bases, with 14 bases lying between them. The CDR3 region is CASRKAGNPYNEQFF. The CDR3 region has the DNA TGTGCCAGCAGGAAGGCAGGGAATCCCTACAATGAGCAGTTCTTC. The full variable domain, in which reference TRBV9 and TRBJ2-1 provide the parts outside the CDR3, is DSGVTQTPKHLITATGQRVTLRCSPRSGDLSVYWYQQSLDQGLQFLIQYYNGEERAKGNILERFSAQQFPDLHSELNLSSLELGDSALYFCASRKAGNPYNEQFFGPGTRLTVL.

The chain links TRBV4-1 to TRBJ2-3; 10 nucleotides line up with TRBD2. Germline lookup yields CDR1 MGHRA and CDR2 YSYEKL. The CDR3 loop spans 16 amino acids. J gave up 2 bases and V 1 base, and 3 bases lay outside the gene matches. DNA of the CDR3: TGCGCCAGCAGCCAAGTAGCGGGAGGTTCCACAGATACGCAGTATTTT. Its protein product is CASSQVAGGSTDTQYF.

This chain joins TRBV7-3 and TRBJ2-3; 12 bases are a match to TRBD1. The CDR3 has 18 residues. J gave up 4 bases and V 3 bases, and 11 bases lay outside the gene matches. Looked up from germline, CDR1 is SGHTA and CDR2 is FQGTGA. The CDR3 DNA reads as TGTGCCAGCAGCTTGACGGGACAGGGGGCTTCGGGCGCAGATACGCAGTATTTT. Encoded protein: CASSLTGQGASGADTQYF.

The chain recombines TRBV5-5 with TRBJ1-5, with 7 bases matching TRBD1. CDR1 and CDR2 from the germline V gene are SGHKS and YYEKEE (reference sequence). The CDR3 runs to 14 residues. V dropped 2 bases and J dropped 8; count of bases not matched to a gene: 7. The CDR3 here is CASSLGDRVEPQHF. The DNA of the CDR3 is TGTGCCAGCAGCTTAGGTGACAGGGTAGAGCCCCAGCATTTT.

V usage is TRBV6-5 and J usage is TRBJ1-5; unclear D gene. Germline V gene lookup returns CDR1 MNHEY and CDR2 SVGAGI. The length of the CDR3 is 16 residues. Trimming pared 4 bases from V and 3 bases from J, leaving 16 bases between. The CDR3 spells CASSSRGSSPNQPQHF. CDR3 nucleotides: TGTGCCAGCAGTTCCAGAGGGAGTTCTCCCAATCAGCCCCAGCATTTT.

CDR3 bases: TGCGCCAGCAGCCGAGGTCAGCCTTGGGACGAGCAGTACTTC. This codes for CASSRGQPWDEQYF. V and J are TRBV4-1 and TRBJ2-7, with D unresolved. This CDR3 has 14 residues. Trimming took off 4 bases at V and 5 bases at J, with 15 bases between the two ends. The V gene's germline CDR1 is MGHRA and CDR2 YSYEKL.

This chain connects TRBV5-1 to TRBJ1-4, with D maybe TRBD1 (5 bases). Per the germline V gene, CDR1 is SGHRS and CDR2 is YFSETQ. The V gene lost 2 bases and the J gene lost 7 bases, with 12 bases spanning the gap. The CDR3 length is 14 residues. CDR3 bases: TGCGCCAGCAGCTTCACAGGACCTAGTGAAAAACTGTTTTTT. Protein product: CASSFTGPSEKLFF. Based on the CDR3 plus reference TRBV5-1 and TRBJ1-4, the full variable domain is KAGVTQTPRYLIKTRGQQVTLSCSPISGHRSVSWYQQTPGQGLQFLFEYFSETQRNKGNFPGRFSGRQFSNSRSEMNVSTLELGDSALYLCASSFTGPSEKLFFGSGTQLSVL.